This is a list of T cell receptor beta chains from one sample in a study of T cells in narcolepsy. Measured with immunoSEQ multiplex PCR; TCRdb has only the in-frame clones, and not every one. The data hold about 25,000 clones, with just under 85% observed a single time. Material: CD45RA- memory CD4+ T cells from PBMCs. The receptors stem from a human donor with narcolepsy. The CDR3 runs from the conserved cysteine through the conserved F or W. D genes are given only for firm matches. The listing skips clone size in some rows; elsewhere it reads once, few, many or a size class.

j_call: TRBJ2-7
d_call: -
v_call: TRBV7-8
clone_size: -
cdr3_nt: TGTGCCAGCAGTGCCGATCGCTACGAGCAGTACTTC
cdr3_aa: CASSADRYEQYF

j_call: TRBJ2-2
d_call: -
v_call: TRBV5-4
clone_size: -
cdr3_nt: TGTGCCAGCAGCCAGCGGAGTCCCACCGGGGAGCTGTTTTTT
cdr3_aa: CASSQRSPTGELFF

j_call: TRBJ2-6
d_call: -
v_call: TRBV5-4
clone_size: -
cdr3_nt: TGTGCCAGCAGCCCCCCGACGAGGACTCGCTCTGGGGCCAACGTCCTGACTTTC
cdr3_aa: CASSPPTRTRSGANVLTF

j_call: TRBJ2-2
d_call: TRBD2
v_call: TRBV11-3
clone_size: -
cdr3_nt: TGTGCCAGCAGCTTGGGGACTAGCCGCACCGGGGAGCTGTTTTTT
cdr3_aa: CASSLGTSRTGELFF

j_call: TRBJ1-4
d_call: -
v_call: TRBV25-1
clone_size: -
cdr3_nt: TGTGCCAGCAGCCCACAGAGAACTAATGAAAAACTGTTTTTT
cdr3_aa: CASSPQRTNEKLFF

j_call: TRBJ2-2
d_call: -
v_call: TRBV5-1
clone_size: few
cdr3_nt: TGCGCCAGCAATGAGAAGACCTACTGGGACACCGGGGAGCTGTTTTTT
cdr3_aa: CASNEKTYWDTGELFF

j_call: TRBJ2-1
d_call: TRBD2
v_call: TRBV28
clone_size: -
cdr3_nt: TGTGCCAGCAGGCGGGAGAAAGGGTTCAATGAGCAGTTCTTC
cdr3_aa: CASRREKGFNEQFF

j_call: TRBJ2-7
d_call: -
v_call: TRBV20-1
clone_size: -
cdr3_nt: TGCAGTGCAACAAAAACTAACGAGCAGTACTTC
cdr3_aa: CSATKTNEQYF

j_call: TRBJ2-1
d_call: -
v_call: TRBV5-6
clone_size: -
cdr3_nt: TGTGCCAGCGATCGGATTGCGGCCTACAATGAGCAGTTCTTC
cdr3_aa: CASDRIAAYNEQFF

j_call: TRBJ1-1
d_call: TRBD1
v_call: TRBV27
clone_size: -
cdr3_nt: TGTGCCAGCAGTTTCCGGGACAGGGTTACCAACACTGAAGCTTTCTTT
cdr3_aa: CASSFRDRVTNTEAFF

j_call: TRBJ1-4
d_call: -
v_call: TRBV28
clone_size: -
cdr3_nt: TGTGCCAGCAGTTTGAAGGAAAGCTATGAAAAACTGTTTTTT
cdr3_aa: CASSLKESYEKLFF

j_call: TRBJ2-1
d_call: -
v_call: TRBV18
clone_size: -
cdr3_nt: TGTGCCAGCTCACCGGTGTTGAGCTCCTACAATGAGCAGTTCTTC
cdr3_aa: CASSPVLSSYNEQFF

j_call: TRBJ2-7
d_call: TRBD1
v_call: TRBV29-1
clone_size: once
cdr3_nt: TGCAGCATTTTTGACAGGGCGAACGAGCAGTACTTC
cdr3_aa: CSIFDRANEQYF

j_call: TRBJ1-1
d_call: TRBD1
v_call: TRBV5-6
clone_size: -
cdr3_nt: TGTGCCAGCAGCGCCAAGACAGGGTATCTCCCCGAAGCTTTCTTT
cdr3_aa: CASSAKTGYLPEAFF

j_call: TRBJ1-5
d_call: -
v_call: TRBV7-9
clone_size: few
cdr3_nt: TGTGCCAGCAGCCCGGGCGGGGGTCAGCCCCAGCATTTT
cdr3_aa: CASSPGGGQPQHF

j_call: TRBJ1-1
d_call: -
v_call: TRBV11-3
clone_size: -
cdr3_nt: TGTGCCAGCAGCTCGGGACACCGTGAAGCTTTCTTT
cdr3_aa: CASSSGHREAFF

j_call: TRBJ2-7
d_call: TRBD2
v_call: TRBV2
clone_size: -
cdr3_nt: TGTGCCAGCAGTGAGGGCGGGAGGGCCGATTACTCCTACGAGCAGTACTTC
cdr3_aa: CASSEGGRADYSYEQYF

j_call: TRBJ2-7
d_call: -
v_call: TRBV7-2
clone_size: -
cdr3_nt: TGTGCCAGCAGCTTAGGCGGGACCACCTACGAGCAGTACTTC
cdr3_aa: CASSLGGTTYEQYF

j_call: TRBJ2-7
d_call: TRBD2
v_call: TRBV4-1
clone_size: -
cdr3_nt: TGCGCCAGCAGCCAAGATGTGGCTAGCGGGGCCTACGAGCAGTACTTC
cdr3_aa: CASSQDVASGAYEQYF

j_call: TRBJ2-5
d_call: TRBD2
v_call: TRBV7-2
clone_size: once
cdr3_nt: TGTGCCAGCAGCTCACGACTAGCGGGAGAGTTGTCACAAGAGACCCAGTACTTC
cdr3_aa: CASSSRLAGELSQETQYF

j_call: TRBJ1-5
d_call: -
v_call: TRBV6-5
clone_size: -
cdr3_nt: TGTGCCAGCAGTTACTCCACAGGACACAATCAGCCCCAGCATTTT
cdr3_aa: CASSYSTGHNQPQHF

j_call: TRBJ1-2
d_call: -
v_call: TRBV28
clone_size: -
cdr3_nt: TGTGCCAGCAGTCCCTCCTCCTGGGGGGTCTATGGCTACACCTTC
cdr3_aa: CASSPSSWGVYGYTF

j_call: TRBJ2-1
d_call: -
v_call: TRBV19
clone_size: -
cdr3_nt: TGTGCCAGTAGTATGAGTCAGAACAACGCCTACAATGAGCAGTTCTTC
cdr3_aa: CASSMSQNNAYNEQFF

j_call: TRBJ2-5
d_call: -
v_call: TRBV2
clone_size: -
cdr3_nt: TGTGCCAGCAGAACAGGTCCCGAAGAGACCCAGTACTTC
cdr3_aa: CASRTGPEETQYF

j_call: TRBJ2-7
d_call: -
v_call: TRBV5-4
clone_size: -
cdr3_nt: TGTGCCAGCAGCTCGACAAGGGGTGCGTACGAGCAGTACTTC
cdr3_aa: CASSSTRGAYEQYF

j_call: TRBJ1-3
d_call: TRBD1
v_call: TRBV4-3
clone_size: once
cdr3_nt: TGCGCCAGCAGCCAGGCTCGACAGGGGTTCGGTGGTGGAAACACCATATATTTT
cdr3_aa: CASSQARQGFGGGNTIYF

j_call: TRBJ2-5
d_call: -
v_call: TRBV19
clone_size: -
cdr3_nt: TGTGCCAGTAGTATAGATTTCGGCAGGGAAGAGACCCAGTACTTC
cdr3_aa: CASSIDFGREETQYF

j_call: TRBJ2-7
d_call: TRBD1
v_call: TRBV6-5
clone_size: -
cdr3_nt: TGTGCCAGTAGAGGGGGCGGTAGGAACGAGCAGTACTTC
cdr3_aa: CASRGGGRNEQYF

j_call: TRBJ2-2
d_call: -
v_call: TRBV4-1
clone_size: once
cdr3_nt: TGCGCCAGCAGCCAAGTCCAGCTGTACACCGGGGAGCTGTTTTTT
cdr3_aa: CASSQVQLYTGELFF

j_call: TRBJ2-6
d_call: TRBD2
v_call: TRBV6-4
clone_size: -
cdr3_nt: TGTGCCAGCGCGCGGGAGACTGGGGCCAACGTCCTGACTTTC
cdr3_aa: CASARETGANVLTF

j_call: TRBJ1-5
d_call: -
v_call: TRBV9
clone_size: -
cdr3_nt: TGTGCCAGCAGTGTAGATGCTCAGCAGCCCCAGCATTTT
cdr3_aa: CASSVDAQQPQHF

j_call: TRBJ2-2
d_call: TRBD2
v_call: TRBV2
clone_size: -
cdr3_nt: TGTGCCAGCAAAGTACAGCTAGCGGGAGGTAGGACCGGGGAGCTGTTTTTT
cdr3_aa: CASKVQLAGGRTGELFF

j_call: TRBJ2-1
d_call: -
v_call: TRBV28
clone_size: -
cdr3_nt: TGTGCCAGCAGTTCCTCAAACACGAATTATCCGTCGTTCTTC
cdr3_aa: CASSSSNTNYPSFF

j_call: TRBJ1-5
d_call: -
v_call: TRBV21-1
clone_size: -
cdr3_nt: TGTGCCAGCAGCAACGGACAGGGATATCAGCCCCAGCATTTT
cdr3_aa: CASSNGQGYQPQHF

j_call: TRBJ1-1
d_call: -
v_call: TRBV27
clone_size: -
cdr3_nt: TGTGCCAGCAGACCACTAGAGAACACTGAAGCTTTCTTT
cdr3_aa: CASRPLENTEAFF

j_call: TRBJ2-1
d_call: -
v_call: TRBV7-9
clone_size: -
cdr3_nt: TGTGCCAGCAGCTTGGACTCTAATGAGCAGTTCTTC
cdr3_aa: CASSLDSNEQFF

j_call: TRBJ2-7
d_call: -
v_call: TRBV6-5
clone_size: once
cdr3_nt: TGTGCCAGCAGTTACAATGGGGAGTCAACCTACGAGCAGTACTTC
cdr3_aa: CASSYNGESTYEQYF

j_call: TRBJ2-1
d_call: -
v_call: TRBV6-1
clone_size: few
cdr3_nt: TGTGCCAGCAGACCTGGGGGAGCACACAATGAGCAGTTCTTC
cdr3_aa: CASRPGGAHNEQFF

j_call: TRBJ1-5
d_call: TRBD1
v_call: TRBV10-3
clone_size: -
cdr3_nt: TGTGCCATCAGAGGGACAGGAGATAGCAATCAGCCCCAGCATTTT
cdr3_aa: CAIRGTGDSNQPQHF

j_call: TRBJ2-1
d_call: TRBD2
v_call: TRBV5-6
clone_size: -
cdr3_nt: TGTGCCAGCAGCTTGAGCCTAGCGGGAGAACGGCATTGGTTCTTC
cdr3_aa: CASSLSLAGERHWFF

j_call: TRBJ1-1
d_call: -
v_call: TRBV19
clone_size: -
cdr3_nt: TGTGCCAGTAGTTTTCTTTGGGACACTGAAGCTTTCTTT
cdr3_aa: CASSFLWDTEAFF

j_call: TRBJ2-7
d_call: TRBD1
v_call: TRBV7-2
clone_size: -
cdr3_nt: TGTGCCAGCAGCAACAGGGGGCAAGCCTACGAGCAGTACTTC
cdr3_aa: CASSNRGQAYEQYF

j_call: TRBJ2-3
d_call: TRBD2
v_call: TRBV7-6
clone_size: -
cdr3_nt: TGTGCCAGCAGCTTAGGAAGGTTGAGTAGCGGGATTTTAGAGGCAGATACGCAGTATTTT
cdr3_aa: CASSLGRLSSGILEADTQYF

j_call: TRBJ1-4
d_call: TRBD1
v_call: TRBV6-5
clone_size: -
cdr3_nt: TGTGCCAGCAGTTCGGGACAGGGATGGGAAAAACTGTTTTTT
cdr3_aa: CASSSGQGWEKLFF

j_call: TRBJ2-1
d_call: TRBD2
v_call: TRBV29-1
clone_size: -
cdr3_nt: TGCAGCGGGGCTAGCGGGAGTAGAAGTCCCATCTTC
cdr3_aa: CSGASGSRSPIF

j_call: TRBJ2-1
d_call: -
v_call: TRBV28
clone_size: once
cdr3_nt: TGTGCCAGCAGTTGGGGCAGCTCCTACAATGAGCAGTTCTTC
cdr3_aa: CASSWGSSYNEQFF